Presented here are 14 T cell receptor beta chains from one specimen sequenced in a study of CD8 T cells in ankylosing spondylitis. TCRdb passed the 5' RACE reads through MiXCR, listing each CDR3 protein once. The data show some 700,000 distinct CDR3 sequences, under 20% seen once. These receptors are not linked to any known antigen. Broader study findings: One TCR beta motif, made up of roughly 8 highly homologous variants, appeared characteristic of ankylosing spondylitis blood.

Sequenced material: blood, either unsorted or a sorted T cell fraction (not recorded which). The receptors originated from a male donor with ankylosing spondylitis.

The gene calls are TRBV6-5 and TRBJ2-6; 7 positions agree with TRBD1. The CDR3 is 17 amino acids. Per germline, CDR1 MNHEY and CDR2 SVGAGI. V shed 2 bases, J shed 4 bases, and the junction held 8 bases outside the gene matches. DNA of the CDR3: TGTGCCAGCAGTTACCTGATCACAGGGGCCGGGGCCAACGTCCTGACTTTC. This sequence encodes CASSYLITGAGANVLTF.

J is TRBJ1-1 and V is TRBV6-5; weak D call: TRBD1 (6 bases). V was pared by 0 bases and J by 0 bases, with 11 bases between. Germline V CDR1 and CDR2: MNHEY, SVGAGI. The CDR3 sequence is 16 residues long. The CDR3 spells CASSYSTGTMNTEAFF. As DNA, the CDR3 is TGTGCCAGCAGTTACTCGACAGGCACTATGAACACTGAAGCTTTCTTT.

The V gene is TRBV2, the J gene TRBJ1-6; TRBD1 agrees at 8 bases. The V gene's germline CDR1 is SNHLY and CDR2 FYNNEI. With V trimmed by 5 bases and J by 7 bases, 10 bases remained unmatched. This CDR3 comprises 16 residues. CDR3 residues: CASSIRTGIGNSPLHF. CDR3 DNA sequence: TGTGCCAGCAGTATCCGGACAGGGATAGGAAATTCACCCCTCCACTTT.

The CDR3 sequence: CSASGTGRTDTQYF. In nucleotides, the CDR3 is TGCAGTGCATCCGGGACAGGGCGAACAGATACGCAGTATTTT. The V gene is TRBV20-1, the J gene TRBJ2-3, with TRBD1 identical over 9 bases. Trimming took 6 bases from V and 3 from J; bases not matched to a gene: 7. This CDR3 spans 14 amino acids. Per the germline V gene, CDR1 is DFQATT and CDR2 is SNEGSKA (reference sequence).

This clonotype was recorded a few times. The chain recombines TRBV13 with TRBJ2-5; either TRBD1 or TRBD2 may supply D (5 bases each). The germline V gene has CDR1 PRHDT and CDR2 FYEKMQ (reference sequence). V was trimmed by 5 bases and J by 2 bases, leaving 15 bases between them. This CDR3 region has 15 residues. The CDR3 reads CASSPLPGPQETQYF. CDR3 sequence (DNA): TGTGCCAGCAGCCCCCTCCCGGGACCACAAGAGACCCAGTACTTC.

The V and J genes are TRBV5-6 and TRBJ1-1; perhaps TRBD1 as D (5 bases). This CDR3 has 15 amino acids. Germline V gene data show CDR1 as SGHDT and CDR2 as YYEEEE. The V and J ends lost 4 bases and 6 bases respectively, with 19 bases between them. The CDR3 is CASSRIQGVLPEAFF. The CDR3 bases are TGTGCCAGCAGCCGCATCCAGGGAGTCCTCCCTGAAGCTTTCTTT.

The chain is built from TRBV5-4 and TRBJ2-3; D is ambiguous. Trimming took off 0 bases at V and 8 bases at J, with 10 bases between the two ends. Germline CDR1 SGHNT, CDR2 YYREEE (reference sequence). The CDR3 length is 13 residues. CDR3 sequence: CASSLDQIVTQYF. DNA for the CDR3: TGTGCCAGCAGCTTGGACCAGATAGTTACGCAGTATTTT. The full variable domain, in which reference TRBV5-4 and TRBJ2-3 provide the parts outside the CDR3, is ETGVTQSPTHLIKTRGQQVTLRCSSQSGHNTVSWYQQALGQGPQFIFQYYREEENGRGNFPPRFSGLQFPNYSSELNVNALELDDSALYLCASSLDQIVTQYFGPGTRLTVL.

The chain uses TRBV5-8 and TRBJ1-4; D may be TRBD1 (6 bases). Deletions cut 3 bases from V and 3 bases from J, with 12 bases between. This CDR3 has 15 residues. Germline lookup yields CDR1 SGHTS and CDR2 YDEGEE. The CDR3 reads CASSSQTGSNEKLFF. The CDR3 nucleotides read TGTGCCAGCAGCTCCCAGACAGGATCTAATGAAAAACTGTTTTTT.

The chain links TRBV2 to TRBJ2-2; D ambiguous. Trimming removed 4 bases at V and 0 bases at J, with 9 bases between. This CDR3 has 15 amino acids. Germline lookup yields CDR1 SNHLY and CDR2 FYNNEI. CDR3 protein: CASSGPSTNTGELFF. The CDR3 DNA follows: TGTGCCAGCAGTGGACCCTCTACGAACACCGGGGAGCTGTTTTTT.

The rearrangement uses TRBV15 and TRBJ2-1; TRBD2 matches 9 bases. CDR1 and CDR2 (germline): LNHNV, YYDKDF (reference sequence). This CDR3 has 17 amino acids. The V segment lost 5 bases and the J segment 9 bases; nucleotides outside the gene matches: 17. CDR3 coding DNA: TGTGCCACCAGCCGGAGGGGTCGGGCTAGCGGGATTGTTGAGCAGTTCTTC. Residues: CATSRRGRASGIVEQFF.

The rearrangement links TRBV6-2 or TRBV6-3 to TRBJ2-1; TRBD1 matches 10 bases. The length of the CDR3 is 14 residues. In germline, CDR1 is MNHEY, CDR2 SVGEGT. V trimming: 6 bases; J trimming: 9 bases; junction bases outside the gene matches: 8. The CDR3 DNA reads as TGTGCCAGCAGCCGGGACAGGGGCCTCGGTGAGCAGTTCTTC. Translating gives CASSRDRGLGEQFF.

The CDR3 protein is CASSHGQGLPEAFF. The DNA for the CDR3 is TGCGCCAGCAGCCACGGACAGGGGTTACCTGAAGCTTTCTTT. The chain has TRBV4-3 and TRBJ1-1; 9 positions match TRBD1. Germline assignment: CDR1 LGHNA and CDR2 YSLEER. J gave up 6 bases and V 3 bases, and 5 bases lay outside the gene matches. The CDR3 length is 14 residues.

The chain is built from TRBV29-1 and TRBJ2-7, with 8 bases lining up with TRBD1. Unmatched junction bases numbered 6, after V lost 4 bases and J lost 4 bases. The CDR3 spans 13 residues. Looked up from germline, CDR1 is SQVTM and CDR2 is ANQGSEA. In DNA form, the CDR3 reads TGCAGCGTTGGAGAACAGGGGGATTACGAGCAGTACTTC. Its protein is CSVGEQGDYEQYF.

The chain couples TRBV20-1 to TRBJ2-3, with 8 bases aligning to TRBD2. CDR1 DFQATT and CDR2 SNEGSKA come from the germline V gene (reference sequence). This CDR3 comprises 16 residues. V shed 6 bases, J shed 4 bases, and the junction held 15 bases outside the gene matches. The CDR3 reads CSAPWASGPGADTQYF. The CDR3 region has the DNA TGCAGTGCCCCCTGGGCTAGCGGGCCCGGCGCAGATACGCAGTATTTT.